Listed below are T cell receptor beta chains from one sample, sequenced in a study of beta chain features in type 1 diabetes. The method was immunoSEQ multiplex PCR; TCRdb's version includes in-frame clones alone and lacks a portion of them. The sample lists 350,000 to 450,000 clones; roughly 12% were seen once. The material sequenced was naive CD4+ T cells from blood. These TCRs come from a woman between 18 and 29 years old with type 1 diabetes. CDR3s include the opening cysteine and the closing phenylalanine or tryptophan. The D gene is left open where the match is weak. Some rows mark clone size as missing; the rest say once, few, many or name a class of expanded clone.

D | J | V | size | length | DNA | CDR3
. | TRBJ2-7 | TRBV10-2 | . | 13 | TGCGCCAGCAGACAGGGCGCGTATAACGAGCAGTACTTC | CASRQGAYNEQYF
TRBD1 | TRBJ1-1 | TRBV5-1 | . | 17 | TGCGCCAGCAGTTCTCCGGGACAGAGTTACTTGAACACTGAAGCTTTCTTT | CASSSPGQSYLNTEAFF
TRBD1 | TRBJ1-2 | TRBV25-1 | . | 15 | TGTGCCAGCAGTGGGACAGGAGAAGCTAACTATGGCTACACCTTC | CASSGTGEANYGYTF
. | TRBJ1-2 | TRBV28 | . | 15 | TGTGCCAGCAGTCCCTACTCTGGGGGGGGTTATGGCTACACCTTC | CASSPYSGGGYGYTF
TRBD2 | TRBJ2-1 | TRBV15 | few | 17 | TGTGCCACCAGCAGGCCCCGGGGCGGGAGCTCCTACAATGAGCAGTTCTTC | CATSRPRGGSSYNEQFF
TRBD1 | TRBJ2-7 | TRBV5-6 | few | 14 | TGTGCCAGCAGCTTGAGACAGGGATCCTACGAGCAGTACTTC | CASSLRQGSYEQYF
. | TRBJ2-7 | TRBV28 | few | 13 | TGTGCCAGCAGTTTGGACACCCCCTACGAGCAGTACTTC | CASSLDTPYEQYF
. | TRBJ1-2 | TRBV5-1 | . | 18 | TGCGCCAGCAGCTTGGGGGCACCCGTTTGGGGCCGGAACTATGGCTACACCTTC | CASSLGAPVWGRNYGYTF
. | TRBJ1-3 | TRBV9 | few | 14 | TGTGCCAGCAGTCGACCCCGGGGTGGAAACACCATATATTTT | CASSRPRGGNTIYF
. | TRBJ2-1 | TRBV30 | . | 14 | TGTGCCTGGAGTGGTGCGGGGAGCTACAATGAGCAGTTCTTC | CAWSGAGSYNEQFF
. | TRBJ1-1 | TRBV7-2 | . | 15 | TGTGCCAGCAGGGTTGGGGGCGACGGCGTCGCTGAAGCTTTCTTT | CASRVGGDGVAEAFF
. | TRBJ1-5 | TRBV19 | few | 14 | TGTGCCAGTAGTATTACAGGTATCAATCAGCCCCAGCATTTT | CASSITGINQPQHF
. | TRBJ2-5 | TRBV6-5 | . | 14 | TGTGCCAGCAAGGACAGCCAGGACCAAGAGACCCAGTACTTC | CASKDSQDQETQYF
. | TRBJ1-6 | TRBV30 | few | 13 | TGTGCCTGGAGTAAGGCGTCGGGGTTACCCCTCCACTTT | CAWSKASGLPLHF
. | TRBJ2-5 | TRBV4-3 | . | 16 | TGCGCCAGCAGCCAAGATTTCCCCCAGGTCCAAGAGACCCAGTACTTC | CASSQDFPQVQETQYF
TRBD2 | TRBJ2-7 | TRBV6-6 | . | 14 | TGTGCCAGCAGATCTAGCGGGAGCTCCTACGAGCAGTACTTC | CASRSSGSSYEQYF
. | TRBJ1-5 | TRBV7-2 | . | 14 | TGTGCCAGCAGCTTAGCGAGGTCCGATCAGCCCCAGCATTTT | CASSLARSDQPQHF
TRBD2 | TRBJ2-5 | TRBV6-5 | . | 16 | TGTGCCAGCAGTTACGGCCTGACTAGCGGGCAAGAGACCCAGTACTTC | CASSYGLTSGQETQYF
. | TRBJ1-2 | TRBV6-5 | few | 15 | TGTGCCAGCAGTTACTCCCCGGGGGGGAGAGGTGGCTACACCTTC | CASSYSPGGRGGYTF
. | TRBJ2-7 | TRBV9 | . | 14 | TGTGCCAGCAGCCCCCTGCAGGACTCCTACGAGCAGTACTTC | CASSPLQDSYEQYF
. | TRBJ1-1 | TRBV14 | few | 13 | TGTGCCAGCAGCCAGGGCGGCCGGGACACTCCTATCTTT | CASSQGGRDTPIF
. | TRBJ2-1 | TRBV7-2 | . | 18 | TGTGCCAGCAGTCCTCTTAGGGTACTAGGCGCCTTGGCCAGTGAGCAGTTCTTC | CASSPLRVLGALASEQFF
TRBD1 | TRBJ1-2 | TRBV30 | . | 12 | TGTGCCTGGATATGGGACAGGGGGCTCTACACCTTC | CAWIWDRGLYTF
. | TRBJ1-6 | TRBV6-5 | few | 12 | TGTGCCAGCGGGTGGGGGGATTCACCCCTCCACTTT | CASGWGDSPLHF
TRBD1 | TRBJ2-7 | TRBV28 | . | 14 | TGTGCCAGCAGCCCTCGACAGGGGCGCTACGAGCAGTACTTC | CASSPRQGRYEQYF
. | TRBJ2-1 | TRBV28 | few | 12 | TGTGCCAGCAGCCGAGTTAGCAATGAGCAGTTCTTC | CASSRVSNEQFF
. | TRBJ2-7 | TRBV25-1 | few | 15 | TGTGCCAGCAGTGAACCGGGTCCCAGCTCCTACGAGCAGTACTTC | CASSEPGPSSYEQYF
. | TRBJ2-5 | TRBV5-1 | . | 12 | TGCGCCAGCAGCTTGAGCGAAGGGACCCAGTACTTC | CASSLSEGTQYF
TRBD2 | TRBJ2-1 | TRBV4-1 | . | 16 | TGCGCCAGCAGCCCGGGACTAGCGGTATCCTACAATGAGCAGTTCTTC | CASSPGLAVSYNEQFF
. | TRBJ2-5 | TRBV25-1 | few | 15 | TGTGCCAGCAGTGAATGGAGCGGGGACAGGGAGACCCAGTACTTC | CASSEWSGDRETQYF
. | TRBJ1-1 | TRBV28 | . | 16 | TGTGCCAGCAGTTTCACCAGGGCCTTCTTTGGCACTGAAGCTTTCTTT | CASSFTRAFFGTEAFF
. | TRBJ1-6 | TRBV6-4 | . | 15 | TGTGCCAGCAGTGAACAGGGAGTTGGTAATTCACCCCTCCACTTT | CASSEQGVGNSPLHF
. | TRBJ2-6 | TRBV18 | . | 17 | TGTGCCAGCTCACCAGCGACTGCCGGCTCTGGGGCCAACGTCCTGACTTTC | CASSPATAGSGANVLTF
. | TRBJ2-3 | TRBV7-9 | few | 14 | TGTGCCAGCAGCTTTAGCTCTAGCACAGATACGCAGTATTTT | CASSFSSSTDTQYF
. | TRBJ2-7 | TRBV7-7 | once | 15 | TGTGCTAGCAGCTTAGAAAAGCACCGGGGCTACGAGCAGTACTTC | CASSLEKHRGYEQYF
TRBD1 | TRBJ1-2 | TRBV28 | . | 14 | TGTGCCAGCACGGCTCACGACAGGGGCTATGGCTACACCTTC | CASTAHDRGYGYTF
TRBD1 | TRBJ2-7 | TRBV18 | few | 13 | TGTGCCAGCTCACCGGGACAGAAATACGAGCAGTACTTC | CASSPGQKYEQYF
TRBD2 | TRBJ2-1 | TRBV5-4 | few | 12 | TGTGCCAGCAGCTTCGGGGGGGATGAGCAGTTCTTC | CASSFGGDEQFF
TRBD2 | TRBJ2-1 | TRBV10-3 | few | 15 | TGTGCCATCAGGGGGGGACTAGCGGGCTACAATGAGCAGTTCTTC | CAIRGGLAGYNEQFF
TRBD2 | TRBJ2-3 | TRBV4-1 | . | 16 | TGCGCCAGCAGCCTAACGGGACTAGCGGGTATGGATACGCAGTATTTT | CASSLTGLAGMDTQYF
. | TRBJ1-4 | TRBV14 | . | 12 | TGTGCCAGCAGCCGCTATGGTGAAAAACTGTTTTTT | CASSRYGEKLFF
. | TRBJ1-6 | TRBV25-1 | . | 16 | TGTGCCAGCAGTGACCTACAGGCGCCCGATAATTCACCCCTCCACTTT | CASSDLQAPDNSPLHF
TRBD2 | TRBJ2-1 | TRBV5-1 | few | 15 | TGCGCCAGCAGCTTGTCCCTAGCGGGCGACAATGAGCAGTTCTTC | CASSLSLAGDNEQFF
. | TRBJ1-2 | TRBV11-2 | . | 13 | TGTGCCAGCAGCCCCCAGGGGCTAGGCGGCTACACCTTC | CASSPQGLGGYTF
TRBD2 | TRBJ2-3 | TRBV29-1 | few | 14 | TGCAGCGCATCTAGCGGGGGGACCACAGATACGCAGTATTTT | CSASSGGTTDTQYF
. | TRBJ1-1 | TRBV19 | . | 12 | TGTGCCGCCAGCCGGGGGAACACTGAAGCTTTCTTT | CAASRGNTEAFF
. | TRBJ2-5 | TRBV10-3 | few | 11 | TGTGCCAGCAGTTACGGAGAGACCCAGTACTTC | CASSYGETQYF
TRBD1 | TRBJ1-2 | TRBV28 | . | 14 | TGTGCCAGCCTCAGACAGGGGGGCCTCTATGGCTACACCTTC | CASLRQGGLYGYTF
. | TRBJ2-6 | TRBV5-6 | . | 11 | TGTGCCAGCAGCATCTCCAACGTCCTGACTTTC | CASSISNVLTF
. | TRBJ2-7 | TRBV28 | few | 11 | TGTGCCAGCAGTCTAGCCTACGAGCAGTACTTC | CASSLAYEQYF
TRBD1 | TRBJ1-6 | TRBV4-1 | . | 17 | TGCGCCAGCAGCCAAGAGGATATGGGACAGGTGAATTCACCCCTCCACTTT | CASSQEDMGQVNSPLHF
TRBD2 | TRBJ2-7 | TRBV29-1 | few | 14 | TGCAGCGTTGCGGGGGGATTTCGCTCCTACGAGCAGTACTTC | CSVAGGFRSYEQYF
. | TRBJ2-7 | TRBV18 | few | 13 | TGTGCCAGCTCACCACCAAACAGGGCCGAGCAGTACTTC | CASSPPNRAEQYF
TRBD2 | TRBJ2-1 | TRBV4-2 | few | 16 | TGTGCCAGCAGCCATTCCTGGACTAGCGGGAGAGACGGGCAGTTCTTC | CASSHSWTSGRDGQFF
. | TRBJ2-1 | TRBV2 | . | 15 | TGTGCCAGCAGTGAGTGGAGCGGCACTACTAAGGAGCAGTTCTTC | CASSEWSGTTKEQFF
. | TRBJ1-2 | TRBV7-9 | . | 13 | TGTGCCAGCAGCCCTTTGGCGGGGAATGGCTACACCTTC | CASSPLAGNGYTF
TRBD2 | TRBJ2-4 | TRBV30 | few | 18 | TGTGCCTGGAGTGTACGGATTGGAGCGGGAGAGGGCAAAAACATTCAGTACTTC | CAWSVRIGAGEGKNIQYF
. | TRBJ2-5 | TRBV9 | . | 15 | TGTGCCAGCAGCGTAGGCGGAGCGGGCCAAGAGACCCAGTACTTC | CASSVGGAGQETQYF
. | TRBJ2-2 | TRBV23-1 | . | 18 | TGCGCCAGCAGTCCAACCGGGGTCAGAAATGACGGCACCGGGGAGCTGTTTTTT | CASSPTGVRNDGTGELFF
. | TRBJ2-2 | TRBV15 | few | 17 | TGTGCCACCAGCAGAGAGATCATGGCTAGCAGCACCGGGGAGCTGTTTTTT | CATSREIMASSTGELFF